Listed below are T cell receptor beta chains from one sample, sequenced in a study of beta chain features in type 1 diabetes. The table came from immunoSEQ multiplex PCR; TCRdb's copy has only in-frame clones and leaves some out. The sample includes 300,000 or so clones, 13% of them seen just once. The source material was naive CD4+ T cells from blood. The receptors derive from a woman younger than 30 with type 1 diabetes. Each CDR3 is given with its conserved first and last residue. Each record gives: CDR3 DNA, CDR3 protein, clone size, J gene, D gene, CDR3 length, V gene. A D gene is named only where the DNA matches it firmly. Some rows mark clone size as missing; the rest say once, few, many or name a class of expanded clone.

DNA: TGTGCCAGCAGCTTACTGCGGAACACCGGGGAGCTGTTTTTT
CDR3: CASSLLRNTGELFF
size: .
J: TRBJ2-2
D: .
length: 14
V: TRBV7-2

DNA: TGTGCCAGCAGCCAAGATCGACCACCGGGCCGGACTAGCGGGAGCTACGAGCAGTACTTC
CDR3: CASSQDRPPGRTSGSYEQYF
size: few
J: TRBJ2-7
D: TRBD2
length: 20
V: TRBV4-2

DNA: TGTGCCAGCATTACTCCGGGACTAAACTACAATGAGCAGTTCTTC
CDR3: CASITPGLNYNEQFF
size: .
J: TRBJ2-1
D: TRBD2
length: 15
V: TRBV7-9

DNA: TGTGCCAGCTCACCAGTAGCTAGCGGGAGTGCGGAGACCCAGTACTTC
CDR3: CASSPVASGSAETQYF
size: .
J: TRBJ2-5
D: TRBD2
length: 16
V: TRBV18

DNA: TGTGCCAGCAGTTTGGTCCCCAAGACAGGTCTGGGGGAGCAGTACTTC
CDR3: CASSLVPKTGLGEQYF
size: .
J: TRBJ2-7
D: .
length: 16
V: TRBV28

DNA: TGCAGCGTCACGAGATACCTCTCCGCAGATACGCAGTATTTT
CDR3: CSVTRYLSADTQYF
size: many
J: TRBJ2-3
D: .
length: 14
V: TRBV29-1

DNA: TGTGCCTGGACAGGGCGGGAGACCCAGTACTTC
CDR3: CAWTGRETQYF
size: .
J: TRBJ2-5
D: .
length: 11
V: TRBV30

DNA: TGTGCCAGCAGCTTGGGGGCCGGGAAACGCAATCAGCCCCAGCATTTT
CDR3: CASSLGAGKRNQPQHF
size: .
J: TRBJ1-5
D: .
length: 16
V: TRBV7-9

DNA: TGTGCCAGCACCCTAGGGTTTGGACTACTGTTTTTT
CDR3: CASTLGFGLLFF
size: .
J: TRBJ1-4
D: .
length: 12
V: TRBV28

DNA: TGTGCCAGCAGCTCGGGACAGCCGCTAAACATTCAGTACTTC
CDR3: CASSSGQPLNIQYF
size: .
J: TRBJ2-4
D: TRBD1
length: 14
V: TRBV5-4

DNA: TGTGCCAGCTCAGGCCAACAGGCTGGCACAGATACGCAGTATTTT
CDR3: CASSGQQAGTDTQYF
size: few
J: TRBJ2-3
D: .
length: 15
V: TRBV18

DNA: TGTGCCAGCAGCCCGGAGGACACTGAAGCTTTCTTT
CDR3: CASSPEDTEAFF
size: few
J: TRBJ1-1
D: .
length: 12
V: TRBV9

DNA: TGTGCCAGCAGCCGGGGGTACAATGAGCAGTTCTTC
CDR3: CASSRGYNEQFF
size: .
J: TRBJ2-1
D: .
length: 12
V: TRBV11-3

DNA: TGTGCCAGCTCCCCCGCCGGGAGGGAATTCTACGAGCAGTACTTC
CDR3: CASSPAGREFYEQYF
size: few
J: TRBJ2-7
D: TRBD2
length: 15
V: TRBV27

DNA: TGCGCCAGCAGCCAAGAAGTAGCGGCGGATACGCAGTATTTT
CDR3: CASSQEVAADTQYF
size: few
J: TRBJ2-3
D: .
length: 14
V: TRBV4-3

DNA: TGTGCCAGTAGTGCCTACAATCAGCCCCAGCATTTT
CDR3: CASSAYNQPQHF
size: .
J: TRBJ1-5
D: .
length: 12
V: TRBV19

DNA: TGTGCCAGCAGTGCTATAGCGGGAGTTGTCCAAGAGACCCAGTACTTC
CDR3: CASSAIAGVVQETQYF
size: .
J: TRBJ2-5
D: TRBD2
length: 16
V: TRBV25-1

DNA: TGTGCCAGCAGTGACGGGACTAGCGGGAGGTACAATGAGCAGTTCTTC
CDR3: CASSDGTSGRYNEQFF
size: .
J: TRBJ2-1
D: TRBD2
length: 16
V: TRBV5-4

DNA: TGTGCCAGCAGCTTAATAATCGGCGGGAGAAGCTCCTACGAGCAGTACTTC
CDR3: CASSLIIGGRSSYEQYF
size: .
J: TRBJ2-7
D: TRBD2
length: 17
V: TRBV5-4

DNA: TGTGCCATCAGTGAGTCGGGAGCGGTCAAAGAGACCCAGTACTTC
CDR3: CAISESGAVKETQYF
size: .
J: TRBJ2-5
D: .
length: 15
V: TRBV10-3

DNA: TGTGCCAGCAGCTTTCAGCCTAGTCTCTATGAGCAGTTCTTC
CDR3: CASSFQPSLYEQFF
size: .
J: TRBJ2-1
D: .
length: 14
V: TRBV7-2

DNA: TGTGCCAGCAGCCGAATGCCCACTAGCGGGAGTTCTGAGCAGTTCTTC
CDR3: CASSRMPTSGSSEQFF
size: few
J: TRBJ2-1
D: TRBD2
length: 16
V: TRBV7-8

DNA: TGTGCCAGCAGCTTGGGATCAGCGGGGGGTGAGCAGTTCTTC
CDR3: CASSLGSAGGEQFF
size: few
J: TRBJ2-1
D: TRBD2
length: 14
V: TRBV5-6

DNA: TGTGCCAGCTCACCAACCGAGGAGACCCAGTACTTC
CDR3: CASSPTEETQYF
size: .
J: TRBJ2-5
D: .
length: 12
V: TRBV18

DNA: TGTGCCAGCAGCTCGACTAGCGGGAGAACGGAGACCCAGTACTTC
CDR3: CASSSTSGRTETQYF
size: few
J: TRBJ2-5
D: TRBD2
length: 15
V: TRBV7-2

DNA: TGTGCCAGCAGCTTAGGTTGGAGCTCCTACGAGCAGTACTTC
CDR3: CASSLGWSSYEQYF
size: few
J: TRBJ2-7
D: .
length: 14
V: TRBV7-9

DNA: TGTGCCAGCAGCCCGGGAGGGGCCAGAGAGACCCAGTACTTC
CDR3: CASSPGGARETQYF
size: few
J: TRBJ2-5
D: TRBD2
length: 14
V: TRBV7-9

DNA: TGTGCCACCAGGACTAGCGGGGGGTCCTACGAGCAGTACTTC
CDR3: CATRTSGGSYEQYF
size: few
J: TRBJ2-7
D: TRBD2
length: 14
V: TRBV15

DNA: TGTGCCAGCAGCTTAGAACTAGCGGGAGGAGGAAACATTCAGTACTTC
CDR3: CASSLELAGGGNIQYF
size: .
J: TRBJ2-4
D: TRBD2
length: 16
V: TRBV11-2

DNA: TGTGCCAGCAGGCAATTCGGCCAGGGGGGTAGCGAGCAGTACTTC
CDR3: CASRQFGQGGSEQYF
size: few
J: TRBJ2-7
D: .
length: 15
V: TRBV7-2

DNA: TGTGCCAGCAGTTACGACACCTCAAACACCGGGGAGCTGTTTTTT
CDR3: CASSYDTSNTGELFF
size: .
J: TRBJ2-2
D: .
length: 15
V: TRBV6-5

DNA: TGTGCCAGCAGCTCCCGACAGGGCTCCTACAATGAGCAGTTCTTC
CDR3: CASSSRQGSYNEQFF
size: few
J: TRBJ2-1
D: TRBD1
length: 15
V: TRBV7-2

DNA: TGTGCCAGCAGTGAGACAGCAACTAATGAAAAACTGTTTTTT
CDR3: CASSETATNEKLFF
size: .
J: TRBJ1-4
D: .
length: 14
V: TRBV6-1

DNA: TGTGCCAGCAGAGTAGGGGGGGGATTTGACTCCTACAATGAGCAGTTCTTC
CDR3: CASRVGGGFDSYNEQFF
size: .
J: TRBJ2-1
D: .
length: 17
V: TRBV28

DNA: TGTGCCAGCAGTACTATATGGACAGAAGAGACCCAGTACTTC
CDR3: CASSTIWTEETQYF
size: few
J: TRBJ2-5
D: .
length: 14
V: TRBV28

DNA: TGTGCCATCCGGGTGAACACTGAAGCTTTCTTT
CDR3: CAIRVNTEAFF
size: .
J: TRBJ1-1
D: .
length: 11
V: TRBV10-3

DNA: TGTGCCAGCAGCTTAGGTTGGCTAGCGGGAGCCTATGAGCAGTTCTTC
CDR3: CASSLGWLAGAYEQFF
size: few
J: TRBJ2-1
D: TRBD2
length: 16
V: TRBV7-8

DNA: TGCGCCAGCCCTCCTGGCGATAGCGGGAGTTTTTATACGCAGTATTTT
CDR3: CASPPGDSGSFYTQYF
size: few
J: TRBJ2-3
D: TRBD2
length: 16
V: TRBV23-1

DNA: TGTGCCAGCAGCTTAGGGACAGACGTATACAATGAGCAGTTCTTC
CDR3: CASSLGTDVYNEQFF
size: few
J: TRBJ2-1
D: .
length: 15
V: TRBV7-9

DNA: TGCGCCAGCCAACGGGATGTCCCTGGTTTAGGCGAGCAGTACTTC
CDR3: CASQRDVPGLGEQYF
size: .
J: TRBJ2-7
D: .
length: 15
V: TRBV5-1

DNA: TGTGCCAGCAGAATAGCGGAAGCCTACGAGCAGTACTTC
CDR3: CASRIAEAYEQYF
size: .
J: TRBJ2-7
D: .
length: 13
V: TRBV6-5

DNA: TGTGCCGACGGACTAGTCCCCAGGAGTGAGCAGTTCTTC
CDR3: CADGLVPRSEQFF
size: few
J: TRBJ2-1
D: TRBD2
length: 13
V: TRBV2

DNA: TGTGCCAGCAGCCGCGGACTAGCGGGTCCGTCTAGCGAGCAGTACTTC
CDR3: CASSRGLAGPSSEQYF
size: few
J: TRBJ2-7
D: TRBD2
length: 16
V: TRBV7-3

DNA: TGTGCCAGCAGCTCCCCTTGGAGCCGGGAGCAGTACTTC
CDR3: CASSSPWSREQYF
size: .
J: TRBJ2-7
D: .
length: 13
V: TRBV7-2

DNA: TGTGCCAGTAGTATCCGGGGTCAGGGGAAGGACACTGAAGCTTTCTTT
CDR3: CASSIRGQGKDTEAFF
size: few
J: TRBJ1-1
D: .
length: 16
V: TRBV19

DNA: TGTGCCAGCTCACCGGGTCTAGCGGAGAACGAGCAGTACTTC
CDR3: CASSPGLAENEQYF
size: .
J: TRBJ2-7
D: TRBD2
length: 14
V: TRBV18

DNA: TGTGCCAGCATCTTCGGGTTAAACACTGAAGCTTTCTTT
CDR3: CASIFGLNTEAFF
size: .
J: TRBJ1-1
D: .
length: 13
V: TRBV28

DNA: TGTGCCAGTAGTATGGGGCCCGACAGGGGGTCCAAGGCCAACGTCCTGACTTTC
CDR3: CASSMGPDRGSKANVLTF
size: few
J: TRBJ2-6
D: TRBD1
length: 18
V: TRBV19

DNA: TGCGCCAGCAGCTTGGGGACAGGGGCGGATACGCAGTATTTT
CDR3: CASSLGTGADTQYF
size: .
J: TRBJ2-3
D: TRBD1
length: 14
V: TRBV5-1

DNA: TGTGCCAGCCGTAGCGGGAGGGTTCTGGAGACCCAGTACTTC
CDR3: CASRSGRVLETQYF
size: few
J: TRBJ2-5
D: TRBD2
length: 14
V: TRBV2

DNA: TGTGCCAGCAACGAGCTCGATACGCAGTATTTT
CDR3: CASNELDTQYF
size: many
J: TRBJ2-3
D: .
length: 11
V: TRBV11-2

DNA: TGTGCCACCCTTTCCGCAGGGATCCTAGCCAAAAACATTCAGTACTTC
CDR3: CATLSAGILAKNIQYF
size: .
J: TRBJ2-4
D: .
length: 16
V: TRBV28